The clone carrying this T cell receptor beta chain is medium-sized. Its specificity is not known. Multiplex touch-down PCR with TRB-A/B primers amplified rearranged V-D-J TRB sequences. TCRdb used MiXCR to reprocess the multiplex PCR reads, holding one entry per CDR3 protein. The table includes 13,000 or so distinct CDR3 sequences, about 25% detected once. The sample is drawn from a study of T cell repertoires in aging, cancer and after chemotherapy. In the study overall: Some 10 million TCR reads were in the whole dataset. General study points: In each cancer cohort, median generation probability increased across chemotherapy, suggesting thymic output rebounded.

The germline V and J ends were trimmed by 2 bases and 6 bases, with 16 bases remaining between them. The CDR3 runs to 15 residues. CDR1 LNHDA and CDR2 SQIVND come from the germline V gene (reference sequence). Peripheral blood genomic DNA, not sorted cells or RNA, was the template. This receptor was taken from a human donor in good health. This chain links TRBV19 with TRBJ1-2; D is unresolved. Source material: blood. The CDR3 bases are TGTGCCAGTAGTATATGGGAAACGAGAATGGATGGCTACACCTTC. Encoded protein: CASSIWETRMDGYTF.